The following is a T cell receptor (beta chain) sequence with its context. Original processing notes: It was from reference gene primer amplification that nucleated cell counts were estimated. Using immunoSEQ multiplex PCR, the repertoire was profiled, and TCRdb retains in-frame clones only, with some absent. V and J calls and clone size are those listed in that table; D and trimming were worked out from the DNA. The sample includes 71,000 or so clones, approximately 87% of them seen just once. The data originate from a study of blood T cell repertoires in COVID-19. Study background: Spain, Italy and the United States supplied samples that represented acute and convalescent COVID-19. Sources were T cells, B-cell-depleted T cells, or PBMCs; the material itself was cDNA or gDNA.

The source is a man of 80 years or more in a cohort sampled during active COVID-19. Sequenced: peripheral blood.

The CDR3 is CSASPDRGQATNEKLFF. The CDR3 bases are TGCAGTGCTAGTCCGGACAGGGGGCAGGCAACTAATGAAAAACTGTTTTTT. This chain connects TRBV20-1 to TRBJ1-4, with TRBD1 matching over 11 bases. The CDR3 is 17 amino acids. Germline V gene sequence: CDR1 DFQATT, CDR2 SNEGSKA (reference sequence). The trim removed 3 bases at V and 0 bases at J, leaving 6 bases unmatched.